This entry describes one T cell receptor (beta chain). The antigen is unknown. The sample originates from a study of beta chain features in type 1 diabetes. The CDR3 covers 10 residues. The germline V and J ends were trimmed by 5 bases and 7 bases, with 5 bases remaining between them. Germline values: CDR1 SEHNR, CDR2 FQNEAQ (reference sequence). Study results and limitations: For Type 1 diabetes patients, all four CD4+ subsets carried TCRB CDR3s that were moderately but significantly shorter. Here, the possible influence of HLA type (on TCRB rearrangement) remained unresolved. Type 1 diabetes patients showed fewer insertions and more deletions at VDJ junctions.

Expressed TCRB transcripts were sequenced after all isolated RNA was converted to cDNA. Assay: immunoSEQ multiplex PCR; the TCRdb copy retains only in-frame clones and omits some. The sample has more than 100,000 clones, 7% to 10% seen once. The chain employs TRBV7-9 and TRBJ1-1; no firm D call. Material: central memory CD4+ T cells from blood. This receptor was identified in a young man with type 1 diabetes. The CDR3 nucleotides read TGTGCCAGCAGCGGCTTTGAAGCTTTCTTT. The encoded protein is CASSGFEAFF. Drawing the rest from reference TRBV7-9 and TRBJ1-1, the complete variable domain is DTGVSQNPRHKITKRGQNVTFRCDPISEHNRLYWYRQTLGQGPEFLTYFQNEAQLEKSRLLSDRFSAERPKGSFSTLEIQRTEQGDSAMYLCASSGFEAFFGQGTRLTVV.